Following are 17 T cell receptor beta chains from one sample sequenced in a study of blood T cell repertoires in COVID-19. Libraries were prepared by immunoSEQ multiplex PCR; TCRdb keeps only in-frame clonotypes and omits some of them. The sample shows 75,000 to 90,000 clones, about 80% of them seen only once. The sample comprised peripheral blood. These receptors all stem from a woman in her sixties or seventies with acute or convalescent COVID-19.

The rearrangement joins TRBV5-1 to TRBJ2-1; TRBD1 matches 10 bases. The CDR3 consists of 15 residues. Trimming removed 4 bases from V and 9 bases from J; junction bases left unmatched: 10. Looked up from germline, CDR1 is SGHRS and CDR2 is YFSETQ. CDR3 sequence reads: CASSATTGGFSEQFF. CDR3 DNA sequence: TGCGCCAGCAGCGCCACGACAGGGGGCTTCTCTGAGCAGTTCTTC.

The chain carries TRBV11-2 and TRBJ2-1, with 8 bases lining up with TRBD2. The CDR3 loop spans 15 amino acids. The V gene's germline CDR1 is SGHAT and CDR2 FQNNGV. V shed 5 bases, J shed 4 bases, and the junction held 7 bases outside the gene matches. CDR3 nucleotide sequence: TGTGCCAGCAGCCCTATAGCGGGGTCGTACAATGAGCAGTTCTTC. It translates to CASSPIAGSYNEQFF.

V is TRBV29-1 and J is TRBJ1-1, with a possible D match to TRBD1 (6 bases). The CDR3 totals 12 residues. V was trimmed by 5 bases and J by 8 bases, leaving 15 bases between them. The germline V gene has CDR1 SQVTM and CDR2 ANQGSEA. The CDR3, as DNA: TGCAGCGTTCGTTCAGGGGCCACCGAAGCTTTCTTT. It is translated as CSVRSGATEAFF.

The rearrangement links TRBV5-1 to TRBJ1-2; the match to TRBD1 covers 7 bases. CDR3 size: 13 residues. The V segment lost 4 bases and the J segment 4 bases; nucleotides outside the gene matches: 4. CDR1 is SGHRS and CDR2 is YFSETQ in the germline V gene. The CDR3 sequence is CASSPGQVYGYTF. The CDR3 bases are TGCGCCAGCAGCCCCGGACAGGTCTATGGCTACACCTTC.

The chain carries TRBV2 and TRBJ2-5, with 14 bases identical to TRBD2. This CDR3 region has 15 residues. The junction had 7 bases not matched to a gene; V was cut back by 8 bases and J by 5 bases. The germline V gene has CDR1 SNHLY and CDR2 FYNNEI. In DNA, the CDR3 is TGTGCCAGCCGACTAGCGGGGGGGCCTAGGGAGACCCAGTACTTC. It codes for CASRLAGGPRETQYF. Drawing the rest from reference TRBV2 and TRBJ2-5, the complete variable domain is EPEVTQTPSHQVTQMGQEVILRCVPISNHLYFYWYRQILGQKVEFLVSFYNNEISEKSEIFDDQFSVERPDGSNFTLKIRSTKLEDSAMYFCASRLAGGPRETQYFGPGTRLLVL.

The V and J genes are TRBV3-1 (or the pseudogene TRBV3-2) and TRBJ1-3; the D gene is possibly TRBD1 (6 bases). V was cut by 4 bases and J by 0 bases, with 16 bases left in between. CDR1 is LGHDT and CDR2 is YNNKEL in the germline V gene (reference sequence). There are 17 residues in the CDR3. CDR3 amino acids: CASSLYRDDISGNTIYF. The CDR3 DNA sequence: TGTGCCAGCAGCCTATACAGGGACGACATCTCTGGAAACACCATATATTTT.

This clone was counted a single time. This chain connects TRBV14 to TRBJ1-3; 7 nucleotides agree with TRBD1. V lost 0 bases, J lost 0 bases, and 14 bases stayed unmatched. This CDR3 has 20 amino acids. Germline assignment: CDR1 SGHDN and CDR2 FVKESK. The CDR3 DNA reads TGTGCCAGCAGCCAAGATTGGGGGGACAGTCGCACCATCTCTGGAAACACCATATATTTT. As protein: CASSQDWGDSRTISGNTIYF.

As to this clone: The same CDR3 also results from other DNA sequences found in this sample. CDR3 sequence: CASSPPGVNTEAFF. The CDR3 DNA sequence: TGTGCCAGCTCACCACCCGGGGTGAACACTGAAGCTTTCTTT. The chain employs TRBV18 and TRBJ1-1, with D unclear. V dropped 0 bases and J dropped 0 bases, with 5 bases sitting between them. Germline V CDR1 and CDR2: KGHSH, LQKENI. The CDR3 has 14 amino acids.

This chain uses TRBV2 with TRBJ1-5; a possible D gene is TRBD1 (6 bases). The CDR3 contains 13 residues. Trimming removed 6 bases from V and 5 bases from J, with 11 bases in between. Germline V gives CDR1 SNHLY, CDR2 FYNNEI. CDR3 sequence: CASSGTSDQPQHF. The CDR3 nucleotides read TGTGCCAGCAGCGGGACATCTGATCAGCCCCAGCATTTT.

J is TRBJ2-3 and V is TRBV6-2 or TRBV6-3, with TRBD1 as a possible D gene (6 bases). The germline V gene encodes CDR1 MNHEY and CDR2 SVGEGT. V was pared by 5 bases and J by 2 bases, with 14 bases between. CDR3 length: 15 residues. For the CDR3, the DNA is TGTGCCAGCAGTCCCTACGGGGACACCACAGATACGCAGTATTTT. Amino acid sequence: CASSPYGDTTDTQYF.

This sequence joins TRBV4-1 and TRBJ2-5, with D maybe TRBD2 (5 bases). The germline CDR1 and CDR2 sequences are MGHRA and YSYEKL. The CDR3 is 16 amino acids. The ends were cut back, 0 bases at V and 3 bases at J, with 14 bases in the middle. The CDR3 sequence: CASSQEIPGIKETQYF. CDR3 nucleotides: TGCGCCAGCAGCCAAGAGATCCCGGGAATCAAAGAGACCCAGTACTTC.

In its sample, this clone was seen once. The chain is built from TRBV6-5 and TRBJ2-7, with D possibly being TRBD1 (5 bases). Germline lookup yields CDR1 MNHEY and CDR2 SVGAGI. CDR3 length: 16 amino acids. Between the trimmed V and J ends, which lost 0 bases and 3 bases, there was a span of 15 bases. Here the CDR3 reads CASSYSSAGFVYEQYF. The CDR3 region has the DNA TGTGCCAGCAGTTACTCGTCGGCAGGGTTCGTCTACGAGCAGTACTTC.

This clone was detected once. This chain uses TRBV7-2 with TRBJ1-2; a weak D match, TRBD1 (5 bases). Trimming shortened V by 5 bases and J by 4 bases, and 14 bases separated the two germline ends. Germline V lookup: CDR1 SGHTA, CDR2 FQGNSA. The CDR3 is made up of 14 amino acids. CDR3: CASSPPRGTYGYTF. For the CDR3, the DNA is TGTGCCAGCAGCCCCCCCCGGGGGACCTATGGCTACACCTTC.

This chain links TRBV7-9 with TRBJ1-5; weak D call: TRBD1 (5 bases). Germline V gives CDR1 SEHNR, CDR2 FQNEAQ (reference sequence). V lost 5 bases to trimming and J lost 1 base, with 6 bases between them. CDR3 length equals 13 residues. CDR3 coding DNA: TGTGCCAGCAGCCGGGGGAGCAATCAGCCCCAGCATTTT. Its translation is CASSRGSNQPQHF.

This clone was observed a single time. The chain recombines TRBV11-1 with TRBJ1-2; no firm D call. The CDR3 runs 12 residues. V was clipped by 5 bases and J by 7 bases, with 11 bases between them. In germline, CDR1 is SGHAT, CDR2 FQDESV (reference sequence). CDR3 sequence: CASSDGLGGYTF. CDR3 sequence (DNA): TGTGCCAGCAGCGACGGGTTGGGTGGCTACACCTTC.

The rearrangement joins TRBV27 to TRBJ1-1; TRBD1 agrees at 9 bases. This CDR3 is built from 15 residues. The J segment lost 1 base and the V segment lost 3 bases, leaving 3 bases of the junction unmatched. CDR1 is MNHEY and CDR2 is SMNVEV in the germline V gene (reference sequence). The CDR3 loop reads CASSFGQGRNTEAFF. The CDR3, as DNA: TGTGCCAGCAGTTTCGGACAGGGGAGGAACACTGAAGCTTTCTTT.

This chain uses TRBV18 with TRBJ1-5, with TRBD1 as a possible D gene (5 bases). The CDR3 covers 15 residues. Trimming removed 3 bases at V and 2 bases at J, with 11 bases between. Germline V gene sequence: CDR1 KGHSH, CDR2 LQKENI. The DNA for the CDR3 is TGTGCCAGCTCACCCAGTGGACAAGGCAATCAGCCCCAGCATTTT. The encoded protein is CASSPSGQGNQPQHF.